Below are 16 T cell receptor beta chains sequenced from a single sample in a study of cytomegalovirus exposure and HLA in healthy donors. The PCR used 60 Vbeta and 13 Jbeta primers. Only in-frame clones appear in the TCRdb table, and some are missing; sequencing was by immunoSEQ multiplex PCR. The sample carries roughly 66,000 clones, 70% to 80% recorded once. The sample comprised PBMCs. Receptors were obtained from a young man in good health and CMV-seropositive.

The chain links TRBV6-5 to TRBJ1-2; the D is unclear. This CDR3 has 13 residues. Trimming stripped 2 bases from V and 2 bases from J, with 6 bases between. Germline CDR1 reads MNHEY; CDR2 reads SVGAGI. This chain's CDR3 is CASSYDANYGYTF. The CDR3 region has the DNA TGTGCCAGCAGTTACGATGCGAACTATGGCTACACCTTC.

The rearrangement uses TRBV30 and TRBJ1-4; perhaps TRBD1 as D (6 bases). The V end lost 1 base, the J end lost 8 bases, and 11 bases lay between the germline ends. Germline V gives CDR1 GTSNPN, CDR2 SVGIG (reference sequence). The CDR3 totals 13 residues. The CDR3 nucleotides are TGTGCCTGGAGTGCTAGGGGGAGCGAAAAACTGTTTTTT. This translates into CAWSARGSEKLFF.

This clone was counted between two and nine times. The chain joins TRBV19 to TRBJ1-1, with unresolved D. The germline V gene encodes CDR1 LNHDA and CDR2 SQIVND (reference sequence). With 4 bases removed from V and 7 bases from J, the gap between germline ends came to 7 bases. The CDR3 totals 11 residues. CDR3 protein: CASSRGSEAFF. Written as DNA, the CDR3 is TGTGCCAGTAGTAGAGGCAGTGAAGCTTTCTTT.

The chain is built from TRBV29-1 and TRBJ2-5; D may be TRBD1 (6 bases). The better agreement between TRBJ2-7 and the DNA end casts doubt on the J call. Per the germline V gene, CDR1 is SQVTM and CDR2 is ANQGSEA. The CDR3 sequence is 13 residues long. The CDR3 reads CSVLRDTTYEQYF. CDR3 sequence (DNA): TGCAGCGTCCTCCGGGACACGACCTACGAGCAGTACTTC.

This chain links TRBV5-1 with TRBJ1-6, with D possibly matching TRBD1 (6 bases). The V and J ends lost 0 bases and 9 bases respectively, with 10 bases between them. This CDR3 is 14 amino acids long. Germline assignment: CDR1 SGHRS and CDR2 YFSETQ. This CDR3 reads CASSLGQDSSPLHF. Here the CDR3 DNA reads TGCGCCAGCAGCTTGGGCCAGGACAGTTCACCCCTCCACTTT.

Only a few counts were recorded for this clone. V is TRBV10-3 and J is TRBJ1-1, with D tentatively TRBD1 (5 bases). Trimming took off 11 bases at V and 3 bases at J, with 13 bases between the two ends. The CDR3 consists of 12 residues. CDR1 and CDR2 from the germline V gene are ENHRY and SYGVKD. The CDR3 loop reads CACGAEDTEAFF. The CDR3, as DNA: TGTGCCTGCGGGGCAGAGGACACTGAAGCTTTCTTT.

This clone has just a few counts. The chain combines TRBV29-1 with TRBJ2-5; the D gene is possibly TRBD1 (5 bases). This CDR3 is built from 11 residues. V dropped 5 bases and J dropped 5 bases, with 9 bases sitting between them. Germline V gene data show CDR1 as SQVTM and CDR2 as ANQGSEA. This CDR3 reads CSVNPGETQYF. The CDR3 nucleotides read TGCAGCGTTAACCCAGGGGAGACCCAGTACTTC.

Only a few counts were recorded for this clone. The rearrangement joins TRBV10-3 to TRBJ1-5, with 10 bases that match TRBD1. This CDR3 is built from 17 residues. V lost 2 bases to trimming and J lost 1 base; unmatched junction nucleotides: 5. The germline V gene encodes CDR1 ENHRY and CDR2 SYGVKD. CDR3 bases: TGTGCCATCAGTGAGGGACAGGGGGGAAACAGCAATCAGCCCCAGCATTTT. This encodes CAISEGQGGNSNQPQHF.

The J gene is TRBJ2-5, the V gene TRBV7-9; D gene uncertain. The CDR3 totals 14 residues. CDR1 is SEHNR, CDR2 FQNEAQ, per germline (reference sequence). V was cut by 3 bases and J by 5 bases, with 13 bases left in between. The CDR3 region is CASSFLATRETQYF. CDR3 sequence (DNA): TGTGCCAGCAGCTTTTTGGCCACCAGGGAGACCCAGTACTTC.

This clone turned up a few times. V and J are TRBV6-4 and TRBJ2-5, with 8 nucleotides matching TRBD1. V lost 2 bases and J lost 3; bases outside the gene matches: 5. The length of the CDR3 is 15 residues. Germline lookup yields CDR1 MRHNA and CDR2 SNTAGT. The CDR3 DNA is TGTGCCAGCAGTGACCCCCGACAGGGGAAAGAGACCCAGTACTTC. It yields the protein CASSDPRQGKETQYF.

This clone was seen just once. The identical CDR3 is also encoded by other nucleotide sequences in the sample. The chain joins TRBV6-5 to TRBJ1-2, with D unclear. The CDR3 is made up of 12 amino acids. Trimming pared 6 bases from V and 1 base from J, leaving 6 bases between. CDR1 MNHEY and CDR2 SVGAGI come from the germline V gene. The chain's CDR3 is CASSTHNYGYTF. CDR3 nucleotides: TGTGCCAGCAGCACTCATAACTATGGCTACACCTTC.

The table lists this clone with a count of one. The chain combines TRBV7-2 with TRBJ2-3; D gene unclear. The V and J ends lost 1 base and 6 bases respectively, with 5 bases between them. Germline CDR1 reads SGHTA; CDR2 reads FQGNSA. This CDR3 region has 12 residues. The CDR3 protein is CASSLGADTQYF. The CDR3 region has the DNA TGTGCCAGCAGCTTAGGGGCTGATACGCAGTATTTT.

This clone was seen only once. This chain joins TRBV2 and TRBJ2-1, with D possibly matching TRBD1 (7 bases). The CDR3 sequence is 14 residues long. Trimming shortened V by 7 bases and J by 6 bases, and 16 bases separated the two germline ends. Germline V gives CDR1 SNHLY, CDR2 FYNNEI. In nucleotides, the CDR3 is TGTGCCAGCATCCAGCAGGGGGGTGGCAATGAGCAGTTCTTC. This encodes CASIQQGGGNEQFF.

The V call is TRBV4-1, the J call TRBJ2-1, with D maybe TRBD1 (5 bases). Trimming cost V 1 base and J 0 bases, with 19 bases left between them. This CDR3 contains 19 residues. CDR1 and CDR2 (germline): MGHRA, YSYEKL. The CDR3 DNA is TGCGCCAGCAGCCAAGGTGGGGCGTCTATGTTTGGCTCCTACAATGAGCAGTTCTTC. This codes for CASSQGGASMFGSYNEQFF.

The rearrangement links TRBV27 to TRBJ1-1; 8 nucleotides line up with TRBD1. Trimming cost V 8 bases and J 8 bases; bases outside gene matches: 10. The germline CDR1 and CDR2 sequences are MNHEY and SMNVEV (reference sequence). The CDR3 loop spans 13 amino acids. The CDR3 DNA reads as TGTGCCAGCCTCCGTCCCCGGGACAGGGAAGCTTTCTTT. This sequence encodes CASLRPRDREAFF.

V gene TRBV5-4 combines with J gene TRBJ2-7; 7 nucleotides line up with TRBD1. Germline V gives CDR1 SGHNT, CDR2 YYREEE (reference sequence). The ends lost 5 bases at V and 3 bases at J; junction bases unmatched: 2. The CDR3 sequence is 12 residues long. The CDR3 region has the DNA TGTGCCAGCAGTTGGGACAGCTACGAGCAGTACTTC. Translated: CASSWDSYEQYF. Combining the CDR3 with reference TRBV5-4 and TRBJ2-7 gives the whole variable domain ETGVTQSPTHLIKTRGQQVTLRCSSQSGHNTVSWYQQALGQGPQFIFQYYREEENGRGNFPPRFSGLQFPNYSSELNVNALELDDSALYLCASSWDSYEQYFGPGTRLTVT.